The rows below give T cell receptor beta chains drawn from one sample of a study of PD-L1 blockade in urothelial cancer. Measured with immunoSEQ multiplex PCR; TCRdb has only the in-frame clones, and not every one. The sample shows roughly 100,000 clones, roughly 90% of them seen only once. Source: PBMCs, taken around atezolizumab (anti-PD-L1) treatment. The receptors stem from a woman of 80 years or more with urothelial cancer. Each CDR3 is given with its conserved first and last residue. A D gene is named only where the DNA matches it firmly. For some rows the clone size is stated as once, few or many, or as a class when expanded; others skip it.

.	TRBJ2-3	TRBD2	TRBV9	TGTGCCAGCAGCGTAGGAGCGGGAGGGGCAGATACGCAGTATTTT	CASSVGAGGADTQYF
few	TRBJ1-2	.	TRBV4-2	TGTGCCAGCAGCCAATACGACACGGAACGCATTGGCTACACCTTC	CASSQYDTERIGYTF
.	TRBJ2-7	.	TRBV6-1	TGTGCCACCCGACAGGTCTACGAGCAGTACTTC	CATRQVYEQYF
.	TRBJ1-1	.	TRBV7-2	TGTGCCAGCAGCTTGGGGGGGTTGAGAACTGAAGCTTTCTTT	CASSLGGLRTEAFF